Listed below are T cell receptor beta chains from one sample, sequenced in a study of beta chain features in type 1 diabetes. TCRdb's table, derived via immunoSEQ multiplex PCR, lists solely in-frame clones and lacks some. The data show approximately 340,000 clones, with about 15% seen just once and 0.019% held by the top ten. Sequences were obtained from naive CD4+ T cells from blood. These receptor sequences come from a woman aged 18-29 years in good health. CDR3s include the opening cysteine and the closing phenylalanine or tryptophan. The D gene is left open where the match is weak. Size is stated for part of the rows, as once, few or many counts, or as a class when the clone is expanded.

abundance	v_gene	d_gene	j_gene	CDR3aa	CDR3nt
few	TRBV15	TRBD1	TRBJ1-2	CATSSESASRQGQYGYTF	TGTGCCACCAGCAGTGAATCAGCAAGCCGACAGGGTCAATATGGCTACACCTTC
few	TRBV10-3	TRBD2	TRBJ2-3	CAISSTASGSTDTQYF	TGTGCCATCAGTTCTACAGCTAGCGGGAGCACAGATACGCAGTATTTT
few	TRBV28	TRBD2	TRBJ2-7	CASSQSGTSYEQYF	TGTGCCAGCAGTCAGAGCGGGACCTCCTACGAGCAGTACTTC
few	TRBV19	.	TRBJ2-7	CASSMRQGPYEQYF	TGTGCCAGTAGTATGAGGCAGGGGCCCTACGAGCAGTACTTC
.	TRBV27	TRBD1	TRBJ2-2	CASSLRQGLGNTGELFF	TGTGCCAGCAGTTTACGACAGGGGCTCGGCAACACCGGGGAGCTGTTTTTT
few	TRBV6-5	.	TRBJ2-7	CASSYGGNRYEQYF	TGTGCCAGCAGTTACGGAGGGAATCGCTACGAGCAGTACTTC
few	TRBV5-4	TRBD2	TRBJ2-1	CASSFRLAGRSDEQFF	TGTGCCAGCAGCTTCCGACTAGCGGGGCGTTCGGATGAGCAGTTCTTC
.	TRBV5-1	TRBD1	TRBJ2-1	CASSSEGQQYNEQFF	TGCGCCAGCAGCTCCGAGGGACAGCAGTACAATGAGCAGTTCTTC
few	TRBV27	.	TRBJ2-1	CASSFNANNEQFF	TGTGCCAGCAGTTTCAACGCGAACAATGAGCAGTTCTTC
few	TRBV2	TRBD2	TRBJ2-1	CASSAGLAYNEQFF	TGTGCCAGCAGTGCGGGACTAGCATACAATGAGCAGTTCTTC
few	TRBV10-3	.	TRBJ2-1	CAISATGLDHNEQFF	TGTGCCATCAGTGCGACGGGACTCGACCACAATGAGCAGTTCTTC
.	TRBV19	TRBD2	TRBJ2-7	CASSVLSGRTYEQYF	TGTGCCAGTAGTGTCCTTAGCGGGAGGACCTACGAGCAGTACTTC
.	TRBV9	TRBD2	TRBJ2-3	CASSVTLAGVGTDTQYF	TGTGCCAGCAGCGTGACATTAGCGGGAGTAGGCACAGATACGCAGTATTTT
.	TRBV30	.	TRBJ2-2	CAWSVRFTWVSGTGELFF	TGTGCCTGGAGTGTCCGGTTTACTTGGGTCTCGGGCACCGGGGAGCTGTTTTTT
.	TRBV29-1	.	TRBJ1-1	CSVESAPDFLWNTEAFF	TGCAGCGTTGAATCGGCACCCGACTTTTTGTGGAACACTGAAGCTTTCTTT
.	TRBV29-1	.	TRBJ1-1	CSAGGLNTEAFF	TGCAGCGCGGGGGGATTGAACACTGAAGCTTTCTTT
.	TRBV18	TRBD1	TRBJ1-2	CASSPGQGSYGYTF	TGTGCCAGCTCACCAGGACAGGGTTCCTATGGCTACACCTTC
few	TRBV29-1	TRBD2	TRBJ2-2	CSVNLAGVGTGELFF	TGCAGCGTCAATCTAGCGGGAGTTGGCACCGGGGAGCTGTTTTTT
.	TRBV5-1	.	TRBJ2-5	CASRDSQETQYF	TGCGCCAGCAGGGACAGCCAAGAGACCCAGTACTTC
few	TRBV7-9	.	TRBJ2-7	CASSLVAYEQYF	TGTGCCAGCAGCTTAGTAGCCTACGAGCAGTACTTC
.	TRBV5-4	.	TRBJ2-1	CASSPREMGEQFF	TGTGCCAGCAGCCCCCGGGAGATGGGGGAGCAGTTCTTC
.	TRBV5-1	.	TRBJ2-5	CASSPGQTQETQYF	TGCGCCAGCAGCCCCGGACAGACTCAAGAGACCCAGTACTTC
few	TRBV27	.	TRBJ1-5	CASSLSRLTQGGQPQHF	TGTGCCAGCAGTTTATCGCGGCTGACCCAAGGCGGCCAGCCCCAGCATTTT
few	TRBV27	.	TRBJ2-3	CASSPSLQGTGGTDTQYF	TGTGCCAGCAGTCCTTCCCTCCAGGGGACCGGGGGCACAGATACGCAGTATTTT